Described below is a single TCR beta chain sequence and its context. In the original analysis: Reference gene primer amplification in the assay estimated nucleated cell counts. Sequencing used immunoSEQ multiplex PCR; TCRdb keeps in-frame clones, though not all of them. The V and J calls and clone size are taken from that table; D and trimming were inferred from the DNA. This sample has 55,000 to 60,000 clones, with approximately 88% found just once. This CDR3 has 14 amino acids. With 5 bases removed from V and 4 bases from J, the gap between germline ends came to 15 bases. Germline V gives CDR1 GTSNPN, CDR2 SVGIG (reference sequence). These data are taken from a study of blood T cell repertoires in COVID-19. Study summary: Some COVID-19 samples were acute and others convalescent; all came from the United States, Italy and Spain. From T cells, B-cell-depleted T cells, or PBMCs came the material, which was cDNA or gDNA.

The chain joins TRBV30 to TRBJ1-5; D perhaps matches TRBD1 (6 bases). The TCR comes from an older man with active COVID-19. Sequencing input: peripheral blood. CDR3 residues: CAWGPWGQNQPQHF. As DNA, the CDR3 is TGTGCCTGGGGTCCATGGGGGCAAAATCAGCCCCAGCATTTT.